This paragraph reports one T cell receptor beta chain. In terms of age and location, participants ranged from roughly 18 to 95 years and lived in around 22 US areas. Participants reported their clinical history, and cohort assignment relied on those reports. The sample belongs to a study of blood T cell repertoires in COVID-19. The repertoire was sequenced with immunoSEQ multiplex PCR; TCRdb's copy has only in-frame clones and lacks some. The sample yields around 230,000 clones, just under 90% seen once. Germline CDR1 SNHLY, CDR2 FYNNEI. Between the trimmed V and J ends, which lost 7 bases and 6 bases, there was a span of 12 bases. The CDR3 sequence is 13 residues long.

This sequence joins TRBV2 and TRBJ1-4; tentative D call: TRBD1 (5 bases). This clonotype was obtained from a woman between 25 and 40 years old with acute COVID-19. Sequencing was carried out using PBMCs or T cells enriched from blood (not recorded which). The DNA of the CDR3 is TGTGCCAGCAAGGGGAGGTGGGATGAAAAACTGTTTTTT. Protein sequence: CASKGRWDEKLFF.